Listed below are T cell receptor beta chains from one sample, sequenced in a study of T cells expressing NK-cell markers. After re-calling the 5' RACE reads, TCRdb lists one entry per CDR3 protein, DNA absent. Here the sample table reports 500,000 to 600,000 distinct CDR3 sequences. The specimen was blood T cells: a sorted CD56 or NKG2C T cell subset, CD4+ or CD8+ T cells, or bulk PBMC T cells (not recorded which). The receptors derive from a man aged 18 to 29 in good health. CDR3s include the opening cysteine and the closing phenylalanine or tryptophan. The order of the fields is V gene, J gene, CDR3 protein.

TRBV6-5	TRBJ2-5	CASSSSSGTGGGETQYF
TRBV20-1	TRBJ1-1	CSARIPNVQTGVNTEAFF
TRBV9	TRBJ2-3	CASTGAGETTDTQYF
TRBV30	TRBJ2-5	CAESPRLAGGSRETQYF
TRBV29-1	TRBJ2-1	CSVVSLGRVLEQFF
TRBV20-1	TRBJ2-5	CSATPFSSGSQETQYF
TRBV29-1	TRBJ2-7	CSVVGAEPAYEQYF
TRBV27	TRBJ2-1	CASSFYLAGERNEQFF
TRBV3-1	TRBJ2-2	CASSQDGFPGELFF
TRBV14	TRBJ2-3	CASSQLGTATDTQYF
TRBV12-3/TRBV12-4	TRBJ1-6	CASSLNSFSAPLHF
TRBV14	TRBJ2-5	CASSQARVRSETQYF
TRBV15	TRBJ2-3	CATSGPGSYTDTQYF
TRBV7-9	TRBJ1-2	CASSRDGDGYTF
TRBV5-1	TRBJ2-7	CASSLAGTKYEQYF
TRBV5-1	TRBJ2-4	CASSLASGENIQYF
TRBV4-2	TRBJ2-1	CASSYGLAERNEQFF
TRBV4-1	TRBJ2-1	CASSQAASGVDEQFF
TRBV12-3/TRBV12-4	TRBJ1-2	CASSFRGLGYGYTF
TRBV20-1	TRBJ2-3	CSAGSVGERTDTQYF
TRBV12-3/TRBV12-4	TRBJ1-5	CASSVNRDTNQPQHF
TRBV4-3	TRBJ2-3	CASSHTSGSSPDTQYF
TRBV7-6	TRBJ2-1	CASSRGLADYNEQFF
TRBV20-1	TRBJ2-5	CSARDSGRDFSGETQYF
TRBV20-1	TRBJ2-2	CSATTPLVREGLTGELFF
TRBV7-6	TRBJ2-1	CASKEKVGQLNEQFF
TRBV14	TRBJ2-1	CASSQSGTGPRNEQFF
TRBV20-1	TRBJ2-7	CSASQREESYEQYF
TRBV5-6	TRBJ2-3	CASSPSPGATSTDTQYF
TRBV5-1	TRBJ2-2	CASGLTGDTGELFF
TRBV7-2	TRBJ1-2	CASSLEGFYYGYTF
TRBV29-1	TRBJ2-1	CSVDLPGAEQFF
TRBV6-6	TRBJ2-5	CASSYAAVDQYF
TRBV6-2/TRBV6-3	TRBJ2-5	CASSYPRLAGRESKTQYF
TRBV6-1	TRBJ2-6	CASTKGRQRFSGANVLTF
TRBV15	TRBJ1-1	CATLRTGGNTEAFF
TRBV11-2	TRBJ2-1	CATTGAGGNNEQFF
TRBV5-6	TRBJ2-2	CASSLGENGELFF
TRBV9	TRBJ2-2	CASSVGLAGAGGELFF
TRBV7-3	TRBJ1-1	CASSLRPDSGEAFF
TRBV7-9	TRBJ1-1	CASSNRDRLNTEAFF
TRBV15	TRBJ1-5	CATSPGTGVFQPQHF
TRBV20-1	TRBJ2-6	CSAPANRDKIGNVLTF
TRBV12-3/TRBV12-4	TRBJ1-4	CASSPDRPNEKLFF
TRBV7-2	TRBJ2-3	CASSVIAGVTQYF
TRBV2	TRBJ1-4	CASNSGTVLEKLFF
TRBV7-6	TRBJ1-2	CASSPLGRVGYGYTF
TRBV6-5	TRBJ2-5	CASSFASIKGEETQYF
TRBV12-3/TRBV12-4	TRBJ2-5	CASSSHEVNQYF
TRBV6-6	TRBJ1-2	CASRNRAADGYTF
TRBV12-3/TRBV12-4	TRBJ2-7	CASSPGAGQGAHEQYF
TRBV24-1	TRBJ2-1	CATSDGGVGQQFF
TRBV12-3/TRBV12-4	TRBJ1-1	CASSPPTGGGTEAFF